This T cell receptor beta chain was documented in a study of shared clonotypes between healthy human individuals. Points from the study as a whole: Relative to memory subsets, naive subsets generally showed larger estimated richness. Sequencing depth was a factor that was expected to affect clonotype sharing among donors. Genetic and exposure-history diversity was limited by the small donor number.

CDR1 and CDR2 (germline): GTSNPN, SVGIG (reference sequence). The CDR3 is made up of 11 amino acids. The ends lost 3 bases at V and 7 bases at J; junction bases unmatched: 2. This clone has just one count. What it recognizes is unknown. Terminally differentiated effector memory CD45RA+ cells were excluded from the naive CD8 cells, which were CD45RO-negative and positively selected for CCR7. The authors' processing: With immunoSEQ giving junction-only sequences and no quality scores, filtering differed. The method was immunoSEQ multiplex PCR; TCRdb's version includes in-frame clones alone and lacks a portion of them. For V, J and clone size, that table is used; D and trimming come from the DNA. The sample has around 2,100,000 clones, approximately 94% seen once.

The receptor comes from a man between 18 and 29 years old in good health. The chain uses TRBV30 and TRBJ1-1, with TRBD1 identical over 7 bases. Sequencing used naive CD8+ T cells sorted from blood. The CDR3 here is CAWSQGGEAFF. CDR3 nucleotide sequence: TGTGCCTGGAGCCAGGGGGGTGAAGCTTTCTTT. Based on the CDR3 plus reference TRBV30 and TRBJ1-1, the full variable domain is SQTIHQWPATLVQPVGSPLSLECTVEGTSNPNLYWYRQAAGRGLQLLFYSVGIGQISSEVPQNLSASRPQDRQFILSSKKLLLSDSGFYLCAWSQGGEAFFGQGTRLTVV.